This TCR beta chain is drawn from a study of OX40 agonist ivuxolimab in advanced cancers. Using immunoSEQ multiplex PCR, the repertoire was profiled, and TCRdb retains in-frame clones only, with some absent. This sample has tens of thousands of clones, with around 90% found just once. This CDR3 has 12 amino acids. V shed 2 bases and J shed 3 bases, with 4 bases lying between them. Germline CDR1 reads KGHSH; CDR2 reads LQKENI. As for this clone: Its target is unknown.

Study-wide points: Clones of CD4+ and CD8+ blood T cells grew by week 6 at doses of 0.1 to 3.0 mg/kg.

The chain carries TRBV18 and TRBJ1-1; D not resolved. The source is an adult with an advanced solid tumor such as melanoma, head and neck, liver or kidney cancer. Specimen: CD4+ or CD8+ T cells sorted from blood, collected in a trial of the OX40 agonist ivuxolimab. The CDR3 sequence is CASSPRDTEAFF. The CDR3 nucleotides are TGTGCCAGCTCACCAAGGGACACTGAAGCTTTCTTT.